This T cell receptor beta chain comes out of a study of OX40 agonist ivuxolimab in advanced cancers. Study-level findings and limits: Among some nonresponders, normalized T-cell clonal expansion was also low.

The data were produced by immunoSEQ multiplex PCR, yet TCRdb's version contains in-frame clones alone and is incomplete. The data contain more than 75,000 clones, roughly 88% of them singletons. CDR3 length: 15 residues. The germline V gene encodes CDR1 LGHNA and CDR2 YSLEER. J lost 9 bases, V lost 4 bases, and 7 bases had no gene match. To note about this clone: Its cognate antigen is unknown.

The rearrangement joins TRBV4-3 to TRBJ2-6, with 9 bases aligning to TRBD1. The material was CD4+ or CD8+ T cells sorted from blood, obtained in a trial of the OX40 agonist ivuxolimab. This TCR was recovered from an adult with an advanced solid tumor such as melanoma, head and neck, liver or kidney cancer. The CDR3 DNA follows: TGCGCCAGCAGCCTTGGGACAGGGATAGTCAACGTCCTGACTTTC. This sequence encodes CASSLGTGIVNVLTF.